The entry below gives a single TCR beta chain sequence along with its context. Its antigen remains unknown. PCR involved 60 Vbeta and 13 Jbeta primers. Method: immunoSEQ multiplex PCR; TCRdb's copy keeps in-frame clones and lacks some. The sample consists of about 89,000 clones, roughly 85% of them appearing once. The data were obtained in a study of cytomegalovirus exposure and HLA in healthy donors. General observations from the study: Apart from CMV serostatus, no immune exposure information was available. Later analysis suggested most CMV-associated TCR beta chains were HLA-restricted. Productive status was seen about 87% or about 30% of the time for most TCR beta V segments in an earlier analysis. For most subjects, TCR beta sequences were reported to predict HLA-A and HLA-B alleles with accuracy.

Trimming cost V 5 bases and J 4 bases, with 10 bases left between them. Germline V CDR1 and CDR2: MNHEY, SMNVEV (reference sequence). This CDR3 has 13 residues. Source material: PBMCs. The TCR was taken from a man aged 40-49 years in good health and CMV-seropositive. The gene calls are TRBV27 and TRBJ2-3; the D gene is possibly TRBD1 (5 bases). Here the CDR3 DNA reads TGTGCCAGCAGTCGCAGGGTATCAGATACGCAGTATTTT. The encoded protein is CASSRRVSDTQYF.